This TCR beta chain was recorded in a study of tumor and adjacent non-tumor tissue in lung cancer. No cell sorting was done before RNA was extracted from the tissue. The normal lung tissue was taken more than 3 cm from the tumor edge. Concerning this clonotype itself: The germline gene is not matched at one end of the junction; a read error may be the cause.

The library came from three nested PCR rounds adapted from ARM-PCR protocols. TCRdb used MiXCR to reprocess the multiplex PCR reads, holding one entry per CDR3 protein. This sample carries approximately 120,000 distinct CDR3 sequences, around 57% of them seen once, and the ten largest clones take about 20%. Per the germline V gene, CDR1 is WSHSY and CDR2 is SAAADI. The CDR3 totals 14 residues. The source of this sequence is a man aged 60-69 years with non-small cell lung cancer. The J gene is TRBJ1-2, the V gene TRBV10-2, with TRBD1 matching 9 bases. The specimen sequenced was distant non-tumor lung tissue. The CDR3 loop reads CTSSNRDRASGYTF. The DNA for the CDR3 is TGCACCAGCAGTAACCGGGACAGGGCGAGTGGTTACACCTTC.